The T cell receptor beta chain described here comes from a study of graft-versus-host responses after intestinal transplantation (dated by TCRdb to the early 2020s). A note on the overall study: The transplants that recipients received were multivisceral, liver-intestinal, or isolated intestinal. Alloreactive clones were identified by sequencing pre-transplant mixed lymphocyte reaction products and comparing them with unstimulated pre-transplant donor and recipient T cells. Donor T cell macrochimerism was defined as a peak of at least 4% donor T cells among recipient peripheral blood mononuclear cells. Samples from a few later patients were sequenced in-house on an Illumina MiSeq with MiXCR processing rather than by the commercial service. Anti-thymocyte globulin induction was given to all recipients, followed by maintenance tacrolimus and steroids for two to four years. Of the 20 to 30 intestinal transplant recipients enrolled in the cohort, one of whom was a retransplant, 3 patients without pretransplant specimens were excluded. Bulk TCR-beta CDR3 sequencing was used to track graft-versus-host and host-versus-graft alloreactive T cell clones in the graft, circulation and bone marrow after intestinal transplantation.

Library method: the immunoSEQ multiplex PCR assay. High-throughput TCR-beta CDR3 sequencing of genomic DNA from most patients was performed by Adaptive Biotechnologies. Processing in the source paper ran as follows. Adaptive's ImmunoSEQ software was the source of the TCR sequencing data for 15 to 20 patients, while a few other patients were processed with MiXCR and VDJtools. CDR3 nucleotide sequences shared between donor and recipient were removed because the origin of such sequences could not be assigned. To be classed as alloreactive, a clone needed at least 2-fold expansion over unstimulated cells and a minimum CFSE-low frequency of 0.002% (template counts) or 0.001% (read counts). Clones were considered mappable if detected in sequenced pre-transplant spleen, lymph node, or MLR CFSE-low populations of the donor or recipient. Cumulative frequency of alloreactive clones was calculated as a percentage of all sequences weighted by copy number. The table was pulled from immuneACCESS by TCRdb, which kept in-frame rearrangements only. Such tables lose some clones; where checked, under half of the loss comes from unresolved V genes, and the rest has no known cause. The V and J calls and the clone size are those of that table, but D and trimming were determined from the DNA. This sample is represented by tens of thousands of clones; about 90% of them were singletons. The ten biggest clones cover about 2.5% of the sample.

In the first month after transplant, blood samples were collected up to 4 times, and after that at least monthly when available. Comments on this clone: The antigen it binds to is not known. No base-level quality is on record; no much larger clone is a single base apart.

Broad study findings and their caveats: GvH clones were detected in recipient bone marrow, and some appeared earlier in ileal mucosa or blood, consistent with an intestinal mucosal origin. Patients with donor T cell macrochimerism had high GvH to HvG T cell clonal ratios in their allografts. The conclusions were limited by the relatively low number and heterogeneity of the intestinal transplant patients. Early after transplant, peak levels of circulating GvH clones were found to be associated with declines in HvG clones.

The source material was PBMCs, sampled around 320 days after intestinal transplant. This clonotype was sampled from a human patient who received an intestinal transplant, so some T cells may come from the graft donor.

The CDR3 reads CASISRQGRFSPLHF. The DNA sequence is as follows: TGTGCCAGCATTAGCAGACAGGGGAGATTCTCACCCCTCCACTTT. The sequence is built from TRBV6-1 and TRBJ1-6; TRBD1 matches 8 bases in the middle. Inclusive of the bounding cysteine and phenylalanine, the CDR3 is 15 residues long. Of the read, only the CDR3 DNA is kept; its 45 bases are in frame from base 1. The V end gives up 7 bases and the J end 10 bases, leaving 12 bases in the junction not matched to a gene. CDR1 and CDR2 (MNHNS, SASEGT) derive from the germline V gene.